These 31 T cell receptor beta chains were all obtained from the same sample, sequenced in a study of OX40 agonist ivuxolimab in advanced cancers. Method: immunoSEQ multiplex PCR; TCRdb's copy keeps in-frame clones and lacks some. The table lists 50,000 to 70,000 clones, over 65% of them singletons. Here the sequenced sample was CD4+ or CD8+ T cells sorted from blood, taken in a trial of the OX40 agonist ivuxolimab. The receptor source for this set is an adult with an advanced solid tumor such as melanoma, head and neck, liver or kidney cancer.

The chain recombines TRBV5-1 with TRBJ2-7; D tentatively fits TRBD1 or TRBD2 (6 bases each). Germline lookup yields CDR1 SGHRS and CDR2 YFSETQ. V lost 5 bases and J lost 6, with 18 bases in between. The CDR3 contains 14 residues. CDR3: CASSLGGKAGEQYF. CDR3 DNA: TGCGCCAGCAGTTTAGGGGGGAAGGCTGGCGAGCAGTACTTC.

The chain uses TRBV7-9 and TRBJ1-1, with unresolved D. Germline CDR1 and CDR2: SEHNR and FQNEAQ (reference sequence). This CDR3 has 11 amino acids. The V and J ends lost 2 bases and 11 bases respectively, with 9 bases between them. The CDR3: CASSLLVEAFF. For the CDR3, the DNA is TGTGCCAGCAGCTTACTTGTGGAGGCTTTCTTT.

CDR3 protein: CASSFQTSGGPVWETQYF. The CDR3 nucleotides read TGTGCCAGCAGTTTTCAGACTAGCGGGGGGCCAGTGTGGGAGACCCAGTACTTC. The V call is TRBV27, the J call TRBJ2-5; 13 bases are a match to TRBD2. CDR1 MNHEY and CDR2 SMNVEV come from the germline V gene (reference sequence). The CDR3 is 18 amino acids. The junction had 12 bases not matched to a gene; V was cut back by 3 bases and J by 5 bases.

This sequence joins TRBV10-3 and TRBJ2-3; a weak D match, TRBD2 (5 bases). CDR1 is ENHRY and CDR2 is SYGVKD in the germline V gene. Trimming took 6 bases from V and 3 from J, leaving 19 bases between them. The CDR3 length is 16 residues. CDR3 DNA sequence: TGTGCCATCAGCCTCCCAAGTGAGGGCGGGACAGATACGCAGTATTTT. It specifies CAISLPSEGGTDTQYF.

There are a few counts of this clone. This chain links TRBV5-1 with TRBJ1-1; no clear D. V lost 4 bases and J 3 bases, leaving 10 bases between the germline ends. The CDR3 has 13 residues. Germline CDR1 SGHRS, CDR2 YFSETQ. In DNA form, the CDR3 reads TGCGCCAGCAGCCCCGGTGCGTACACTGAAGCTTTCTTT. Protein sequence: CASSPGAYTEAFF.

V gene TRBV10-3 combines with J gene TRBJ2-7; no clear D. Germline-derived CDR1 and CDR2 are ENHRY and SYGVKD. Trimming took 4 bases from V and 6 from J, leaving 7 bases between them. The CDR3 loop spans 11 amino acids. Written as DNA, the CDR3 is TGTGCCATCAGTGTAAATATCGAGCAGTACTTC. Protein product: CAISVNIEQYF.

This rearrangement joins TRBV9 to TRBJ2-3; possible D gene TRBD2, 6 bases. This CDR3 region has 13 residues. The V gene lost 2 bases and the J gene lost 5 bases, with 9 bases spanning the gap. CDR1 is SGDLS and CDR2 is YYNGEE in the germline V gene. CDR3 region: CASSVLGGDTQYF. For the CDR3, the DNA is TGTGCCAGCAGCGTTTTGGGGGGAGATACGCAGTATTTT.

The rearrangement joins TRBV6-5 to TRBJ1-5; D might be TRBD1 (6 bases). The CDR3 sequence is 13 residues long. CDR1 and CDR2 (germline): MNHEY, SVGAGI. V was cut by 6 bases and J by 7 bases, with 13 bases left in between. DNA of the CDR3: TGTGCCAGCAGACAGGGTGAAGGGCAGCCCCAGCATTTT. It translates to CASRQGEGQPQHF.

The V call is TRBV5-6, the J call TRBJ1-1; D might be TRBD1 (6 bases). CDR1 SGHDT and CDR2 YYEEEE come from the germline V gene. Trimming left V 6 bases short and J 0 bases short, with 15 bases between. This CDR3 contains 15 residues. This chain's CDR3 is CASKLQGPMNTEAFF. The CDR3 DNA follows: TGTGCCAGCAAGTTACAGGGTCCCATGAACACTGAAGCTTTCTTT.

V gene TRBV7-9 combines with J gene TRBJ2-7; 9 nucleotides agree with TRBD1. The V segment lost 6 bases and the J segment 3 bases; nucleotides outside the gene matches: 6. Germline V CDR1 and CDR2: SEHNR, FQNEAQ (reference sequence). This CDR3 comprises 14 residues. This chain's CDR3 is CASREQGAVYEQYF. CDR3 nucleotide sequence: TGTGCCAGCAGAGAACAGGGGGCTGTCTACGAGCAGTACTTC.

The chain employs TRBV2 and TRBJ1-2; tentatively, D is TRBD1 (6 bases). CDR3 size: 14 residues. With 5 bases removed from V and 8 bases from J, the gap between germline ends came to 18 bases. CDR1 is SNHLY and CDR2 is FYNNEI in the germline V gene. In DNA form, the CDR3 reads TGTGCCAGCAGTCAAACGACAGGAAGGTCGGGCTACACCTTC. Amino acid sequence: CASSQTTGRSGYTF.

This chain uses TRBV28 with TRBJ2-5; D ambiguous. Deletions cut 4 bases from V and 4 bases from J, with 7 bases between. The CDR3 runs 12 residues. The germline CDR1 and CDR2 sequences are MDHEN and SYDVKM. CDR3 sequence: CASSSATETQYF. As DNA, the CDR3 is TGTGCCAGCAGTTCCGCGACAGAGACCCAGTACTTC. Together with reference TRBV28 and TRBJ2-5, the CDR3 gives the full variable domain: DVKVTQSSRYLVKRTGEKVFLECVQDMDHENMFWYRQDPGLGLRLIYFSYDVKMKEKGDIPEGYSVSREKKERFSLILESASTNQTSMYLCASSSATETQYFGPGTRLLVL.

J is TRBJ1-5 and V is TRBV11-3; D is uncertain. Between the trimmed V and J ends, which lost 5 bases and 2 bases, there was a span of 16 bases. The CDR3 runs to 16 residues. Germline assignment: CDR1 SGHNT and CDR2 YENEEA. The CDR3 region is CASSEEALGGNQPQHF. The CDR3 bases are TGTGCCAGCAGCGAAGAGGCCTTAGGAGGCAATCAGCCCCAGCATTTT.

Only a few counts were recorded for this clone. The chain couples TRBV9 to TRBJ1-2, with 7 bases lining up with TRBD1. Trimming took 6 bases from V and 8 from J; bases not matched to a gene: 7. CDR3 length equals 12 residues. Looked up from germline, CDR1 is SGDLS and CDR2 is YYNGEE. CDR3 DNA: TGTGCCAGCACCCGACAGGGTTCGGGCTACACCTTC. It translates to CASTRQGSGYTF.

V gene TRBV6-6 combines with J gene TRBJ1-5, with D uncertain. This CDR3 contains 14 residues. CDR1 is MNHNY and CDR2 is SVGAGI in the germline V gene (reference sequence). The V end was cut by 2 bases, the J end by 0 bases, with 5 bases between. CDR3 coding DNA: TGTGCCAGCAGTTACCTTTATAGCAATCAGCCCCAGCATTTT. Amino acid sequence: CASSYLYSNQPQHF.

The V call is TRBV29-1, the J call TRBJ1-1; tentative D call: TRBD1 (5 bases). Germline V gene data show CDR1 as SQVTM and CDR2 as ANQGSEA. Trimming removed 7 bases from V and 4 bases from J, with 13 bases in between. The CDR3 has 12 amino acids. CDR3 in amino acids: CSAKAGGTEAFF. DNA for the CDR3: TGCAGCGCAAAAGCGGGGGGCACTGAAGCTTTCTTT.

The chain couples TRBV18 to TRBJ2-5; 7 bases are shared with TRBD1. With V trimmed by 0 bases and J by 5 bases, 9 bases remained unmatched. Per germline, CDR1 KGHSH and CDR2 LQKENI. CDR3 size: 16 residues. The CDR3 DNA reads TGTGCCAGCTCACCACCTTCCACAGGGGTTCGGGAGACCCAGTACTTC. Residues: CASSPPSTGVRETQYF.

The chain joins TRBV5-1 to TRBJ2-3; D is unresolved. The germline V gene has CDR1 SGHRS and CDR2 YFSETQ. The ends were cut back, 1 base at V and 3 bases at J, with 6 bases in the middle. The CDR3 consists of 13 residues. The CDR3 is CASSLKGTDTQYF. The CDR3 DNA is TGCGCCAGCAGCTTGAAGGGTACAGATACGCAGTATTTT.

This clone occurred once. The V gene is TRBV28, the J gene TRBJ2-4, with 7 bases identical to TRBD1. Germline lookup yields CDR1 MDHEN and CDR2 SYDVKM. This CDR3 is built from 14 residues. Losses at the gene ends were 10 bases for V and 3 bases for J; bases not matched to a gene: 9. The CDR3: CAITNRDSKNIQYF. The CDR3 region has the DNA TGTGCCATTACAAACCGGGACAGCAAAAACATTCAGTACTTC.

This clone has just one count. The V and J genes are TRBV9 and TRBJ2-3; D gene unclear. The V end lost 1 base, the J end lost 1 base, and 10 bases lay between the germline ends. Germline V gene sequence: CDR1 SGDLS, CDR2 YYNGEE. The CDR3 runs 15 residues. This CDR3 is CASSVQVMGTDTQYF. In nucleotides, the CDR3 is TGTGCCAGCAGCGTACAGGTAATGGGCACAGATACGCAGTATTTT.

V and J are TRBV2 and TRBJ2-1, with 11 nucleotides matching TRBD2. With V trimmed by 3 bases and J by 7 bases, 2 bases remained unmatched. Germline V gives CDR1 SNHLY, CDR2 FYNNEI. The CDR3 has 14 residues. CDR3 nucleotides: TGTGCCAGCAGTGAGAGACTAGCGGGAAATGAGCAGTTCTTC. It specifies CASSERLAGNEQFF.

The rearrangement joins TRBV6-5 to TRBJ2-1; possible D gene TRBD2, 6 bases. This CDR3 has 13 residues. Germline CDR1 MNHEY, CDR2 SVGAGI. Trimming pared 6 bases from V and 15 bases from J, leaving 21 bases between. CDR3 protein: CASRSVNVGGVFF. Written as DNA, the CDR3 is TGTGCCAGCAGGTCCGTTAACGTGGGCGGGGTGTTCTTC.

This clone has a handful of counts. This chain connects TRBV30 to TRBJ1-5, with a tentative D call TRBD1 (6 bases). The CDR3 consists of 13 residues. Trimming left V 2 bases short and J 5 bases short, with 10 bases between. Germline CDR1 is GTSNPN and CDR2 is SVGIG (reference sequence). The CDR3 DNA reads TGTGCCTGGAGTAGACAGGAGGATCAGCCCCAGCATTTT. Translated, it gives CAWSRQEDQPQHF.

Written as DNA, the CDR3 is TGTGCCAGCAGCTTAGTGGCATCTACTCATGGAAACACCATATATTTT. Protein sequence: CASSLVASTHGNTIYF. This chain uses TRBV7-9 with TRBJ1-3, with D hard to call. The V end was cut by 1 base, the J end by 3 bases, with 13 bases between. Germline V gene data show CDR1 as SEHNR and CDR2 as FQNEAQ (reference sequence). The CDR3 totals 16 residues.

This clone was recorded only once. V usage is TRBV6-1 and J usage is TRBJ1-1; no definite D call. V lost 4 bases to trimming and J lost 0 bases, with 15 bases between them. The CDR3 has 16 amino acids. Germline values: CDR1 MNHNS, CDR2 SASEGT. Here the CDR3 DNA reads TGTGCCAGCAGTGGGCGCGGAGGGAGCATGAACACTGAAGCTTTCTTT. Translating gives CASSGRGGSMNTEAFF.

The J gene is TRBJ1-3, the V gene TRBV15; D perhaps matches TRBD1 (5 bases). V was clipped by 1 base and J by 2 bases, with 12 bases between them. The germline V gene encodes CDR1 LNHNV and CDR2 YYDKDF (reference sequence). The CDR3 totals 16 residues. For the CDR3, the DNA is TGTGCCACCAGCAGAGGGGACCCCCAAACTGGAAACACCATATATTTT. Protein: CATSRGDPQTGNTIYF.

DNA for the CDR3: TGCGCCAGCAGCCGAAACAGGGAAGCTAACTATGGCTACACCTTC. Protein sequence: CASSRNREANYGYTF. This chain uses TRBV4-3 with TRBJ1-2, with D possibly matching TRBD1 (6 bases). The ends were cut back, 4 bases at V and 0 bases at J, with 12 bases in the middle. The V gene's germline CDR1 is LGHNA and CDR2 YSLEER. There are 15 residues in the CDR3.

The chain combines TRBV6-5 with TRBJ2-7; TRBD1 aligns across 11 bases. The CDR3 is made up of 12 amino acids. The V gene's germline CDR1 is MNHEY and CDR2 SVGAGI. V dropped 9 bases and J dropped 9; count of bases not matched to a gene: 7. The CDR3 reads CASQTGTGGQYF. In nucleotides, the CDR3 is TGTGCCAGTCAAACAGGGACAGGGGGGCAGTACTTC.

The chain's CDR3 is CASSLNGGSYNEQFF. DNA of the CDR3: TGTGCCAGCAGTTTGAACGGGGGATCCTACAATGAGCAGTTCTTC. This chain links TRBV28 with TRBJ2-1; possibly TRBD2 for D (6 bases). Germline CDR1 and CDR2: MDHEN and SYDVKM. This CDR3 contains 15 residues. V gave up 3 bases and J gave up 1 base, with 10 bases separating them.

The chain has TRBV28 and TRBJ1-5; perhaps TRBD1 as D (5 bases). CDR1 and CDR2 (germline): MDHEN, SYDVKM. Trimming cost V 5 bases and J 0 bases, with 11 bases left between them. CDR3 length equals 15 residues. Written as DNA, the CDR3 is TGTGCCAGCAGTCACGGGGGAAGTAGCAATCAGCCCCAGCATTTT. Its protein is CASSHGGSSNQPQHF.

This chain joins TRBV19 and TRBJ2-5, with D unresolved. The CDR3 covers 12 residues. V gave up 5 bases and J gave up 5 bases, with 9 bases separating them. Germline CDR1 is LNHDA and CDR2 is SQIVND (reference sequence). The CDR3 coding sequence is TGTGCCAGTAGTCTCCCCAGTGAGACCCAGTACTTC. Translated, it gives CASSLPSETQYF. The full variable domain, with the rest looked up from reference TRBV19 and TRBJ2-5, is DGGITQSPKYLFRKEGQNVTLSCEQNLNHDAMYWYRQDPGQGLRLIYYSQIVNDFQKGDIAEGYSVSREKKESFPLTVTSAQKNPTAFYLCASSLPSETQYFGPGTRLLVL.